Shown below are 23 T cell receptor beta chains from a single sample sequenced in a study of blood T cells in healthy people across ages. A J-beta primer mix and a sample-barcoded 5' primer were used in a second PCR of about 7 to 11 cycles. Each CDR3 protein is one row after TCRdb ran MiXCR on the 5' RACE reads. The sample includes roughly 700,000 distinct CDR3 sequences, just under 25% of them seen just once. The same specimen was also included in a second study, on T cells of mothers and their children.

Sequenced input: blood. These receptors all come from a boy aged 5 to 17 in good health.

J is TRBJ1-1 and V is TRBV7-2; TRBD1 matches at 7 bases. The V gene's germline CDR1 is SGHTA and CDR2 FQGNSA. Unmatched junction bases numbered 6, after V lost 3 bases and J lost 5 bases. The length of the CDR3 is 14 residues. The CDR3 loop reads CASSFDRELTEAFF. CDR3 nucleotide sequence: TGTGCCAGCAGCTTCGACAGGGAACTGACTGAAGCTTTCTTT.

This clonotype was counted a few times. The chain couples TRBV11-3 to TRBJ2-1, with D possibly called TRBD1 or TRBD2 (5 bases each). V lost 3 bases, J lost 0 bases, and 12 bases lay in between. The CDR3 has 16 residues. Germline V gene lookup returns CDR1 SGHNT and CDR2 YENEEA. The CDR3: CASSFEGPLSYNEQFF. The CDR3 nucleotides are TGTGCCAGCAGCTTTGAGGGACCTCTCTCCTACAATGAGCAGTTCTTC.

There are a few counts of this clonotype. J is TRBJ1-4 and V is TRBV29-1; 8 bases match TRBD1. V lost 6 bases to trimming and J lost 8 bases; unmatched junction nucleotides: 8. The CDR3 is 13 residues long. Germline V gene lookup returns CDR1 SQVTM and CDR2 ANQGSEA. The CDR3 DNA is TGCAGCGTCTCGGGACAGGCGGGGGAAAAACTGTTTTTT. This sequence encodes CSVSGQAGEKLFF.

The J gene is TRBJ1-3, the V gene TRBV3-1; TRBD1 agrees at 9 bases. Germline lookup yields CDR1 LGHDT and CDR2 YNNKEL (reference sequence). V gave up 4 bases and J gave up 3 bases; unmatched junction bases: 7. This CDR3 has 16 amino acids. CDR3 bases: TGTGCCAGCAGCCCGGAGGGACAGGGATATGGAAACACCATATATTTT. The encoded protein is CASSPEGQGYGNTIYF.

The gene calls are TRBV28 and TRBJ2-5; 7 bases match TRBD1. Germline trimming cut 2 bases from V and 5 bases from J; bases unmatched to any gene: 8. Germline loops: CDR1 MDHEN, CDR2 SYDVKM. The CDR3 has 15 residues. CDR3 amino acids: CASSLSRGGGETQYF. The CDR3 bases are TGTGCCAGCAGTTTAAGTCGAGGGGGCGGGGAGACCCAGTACTTC.

The chain carries TRBV5-1 and TRBJ2-7; D remains ambiguous. Germline CDR1 reads SGHRS; CDR2 reads YFSETQ. V lost 0 bases and J 1 base, leaving 8 bases between the germline ends. The CDR3 consists of 14 residues. The CDR3 coding sequence is TGCGCCAGCAGCTTGGGGGTCGGTTCCTACGAGCAGTACTTC. Translated, it gives CASSLGVGSYEQYF.

In nucleotides, the CDR3 is TGTGCCAGCAGAAGCCCCAGGGGGGAGTACACAGATACGCAGTATTTT. As protein: CASRSPRGEYTDTQYF. The genes are TRBV7-9 and TRBJ2-3; D is possibly TRBD1 (7 bases). The V end lost 6 bases, the J end lost 2 bases, and 18 bases lay between the germline ends. The CDR3 sequence is 16 residues long. Germline V lookup: CDR1 SEHNR, CDR2 FQNEAQ (reference sequence).

Note on this clonotype: At one end, the junction sequence differs from germline, possibly due to a read error. The chain uses TRBV20-1 and TRBJ1-4; no reliable D call. This CDR3 is built from 16 residues. In germline, CDR1 is DFQATT, CDR2 SNEGSKA (reference sequence). The CDR3 DNA reads TGCAGTGCTAGGGGCGACGGGGTTGAGGCTAATGAAGAACTGTTTTTT. Translated: CSARGDGVEANEELFF.

This clonotype occurred many times. This chain uses TRBV6-6 with TRBJ2-5; possibly TRBD1 for D (5 bases). Germline lookup yields CDR1 MNHNY and CDR2 SVGAGI (reference sequence). The CDR3 runs 14 residues. V was trimmed by 2 bases and J by 5 bases, leaving 12 bases between them. DNA of the CDR3: TGTGCCAGCAGTTACACCCCAGGGAAGGAGACCCAGTACTTC. Encoded protein: CASSYTPGKETQYF.

Only a few counts were recorded for this clonotype. The chain recombines TRBV5-6 with TRBJ1-3; D is unclear. Germline lookup yields CDR1 SGHDT and CDR2 YYEEEE. This CDR3 is 14 amino acids long. V was cut by 3 bases and J by 0 bases, with 7 bases left in between. The CDR3 bases are TGTGCCAGCAGCTCTTTCTACTCTGGAAACACCATATATTTT. Its translation is CASSSFYSGNTIYF.

This clonotype was observed a handful of times. The V gene is TRBV4-3, the J gene TRBJ2-7, with D possibly matching TRBD1 (6 bases). The CDR3 extends over 17 amino acids. Trimming shortened V by 0 bases and J by 2 bases, and 17 bases separated the two germline ends. The germline CDR1 and CDR2 sequences are LGHNA and YSLEER. CDR3 nucleotides: TGCGCCAGCAGCCAAGATCGCAGGGGCCATAGCCCCTACGAGCAGTACTTC. It is translated as CASSQDRRGHSPYEQYF.

The chain links TRBV4-3 to TRBJ2-7, with D unresolved. Germline V gene lookup returns CDR1 LGHNA and CDR2 YSLEER. The CDR3 loop spans 12 amino acids. V dropped 0 bases and J dropped 6 bases, with 6 bases sitting between them. In DNA form, the CDR3 reads TGCGCCAGCAGCCAAGATCAGGCCGAGCAGTACTTC. Its protein product is CASSQDQAEQYF.

The J gene is TRBJ1-4, the V gene TRBV2; D is perhaps TRBD1 (5 bases). Germline values: CDR1 SNHLY, CDR2 FYNNEI. The CDR3 has 14 residues. V gave up 11 bases and J gave up 5 bases, with 18 bases separating them. Here the CDR3 reads CAPGPPLGNEKLFF. CDR3 bases: TGTGCCCCGGGACCTCCATTGGGAAATGAAAAACTGTTTTTT.

This chain links TRBV20-1 with TRBJ2-6; D is uncertain. The V end lost 6 bases, the J end lost 0 bases, and 15 bases lay between the germline ends. The CDR3 sequence is 16 residues long. Germline CDR1 and CDR2: DFQATT and SNEGSKA (reference sequence). The CDR3 sequence is CSAPRFGDSGANVLTF. The CDR3, as DNA: TGCAGTGCGCCTAGGTTTGGGGACTCTGGGGCCAACGTCCTGACTTTC.

The J gene is TRBJ2-2, the V gene TRBV7-2; TRBD1 might be the D (6 bases). Trimming took off 5 bases at V and 4 bases at J, with 11 bases between the two ends. Germline CDR1 reads SGHTA; CDR2 reads FQGNSA. This CDR3 comprises 14 residues. The CDR3 coding sequence is TGTGCCAGCAGCCGACCAGGGGCCACCGGGGAGCTGTTTTTT. This codes for CASSRPGATGELFF.

This chain uses TRBV7-2 with TRBJ1-6, with D perhaps TRBD1 (6 bases). This CDR3 is 14 amino acids long. The germline CDR1 and CDR2 sequences are SGHTA and FQGNSA. The germline V and J ends were trimmed by 1 base and 7 bases, with 8 bases remaining between them. The CDR3 region is CTSSLGTENSPLHF. The CDR3 DNA follows: TGTACCAGCAGCTTAGGGACAGAAAATTCACCCCTCCACTTT.

The chain joins TRBV7-9 to TRBJ2-7; 7 nucleotides match TRBD1. Germline V gene lookup returns CDR1 SEHNR and CDR2 FQNEAQ (reference sequence). The CDR3 loop spans 15 amino acids. The trim removed 8 bases at V and 2 bases at J, leaving 12 bases unmatched. The CDR3 DNA sequence: TGTGCCAGCGGCCAGGGGGTAAGGAGCCCCTACGAGCAGTACTTC. Protein sequence: CASGQGVRSPYEQYF.

This chain joins TRBV5-1 and TRBJ2-5; TRBD1 agrees at 10 bases. There are 15 residues in the CDR3. Germline CDR1 is SGHRS and CDR2 is YFSETQ. Germline trimming cut 4 bases from V and 5 bases from J; bases unmatched to any gene: 8. The CDR3 region has the DNA TGCGCCAGCAGCACCTTGACAGGGGGCGTGGAGACCCAGTACTTC. This gives the protein CASSTLTGGVETQYF.

The chain has TRBV7-9 and TRBJ2-1; 7 bases are shared with TRBD2. The CDR3 length is 15 residues. Per germline, CDR1 SEHNR and CDR2 FQNEAQ (reference sequence). J lost 9 bases, V lost 2 bases, and 10 bases had no gene match. The DNA for the CDR3 is TGTGCCAGCAGCTTAAGGCGGGAGTCGGAGAGTGAGCAGTTCTTC. It specifies CASSLRRESESEQFF.

The chain links TRBV15 to TRBJ1-1; D is undetermined. The CDR3 loop spans 14 amino acids. V lost 1 base to trimming and J lost 1 base, with 7 bases between them. Germline CDR1 is LNHNV and CDR2 is YYDKDF (reference sequence). The CDR3 region is CATSRGIKNTEAFF. In DNA, the CDR3 is TGTGCCACCAGCAGAGGCATAAAGAACACTGAAGCTTTCTTT.

Many counts were recorded for this clonotype. J is TRBJ2-5 and V is TRBV20-1; TRBD1 matches at 8 bases. The V and J ends lost 0 bases and 6 bases, in that order; junction bases with no gene match: 6. From germline, CDR1 is DFQATT and CDR2 SNEGSKA (reference sequence). The CDR3 sequence is 14 residues long. The CDR3 loop reads CSAREKQGVKTQYF. The CDR3 DNA is TGCAGTGCTAGAGAAAAACAGGGGGTCAAGACCCAGTACTTC.

The chain uses TRBV9 and TRBJ2-5, with a weak D call TRBD1 (6 bases). The CDR3 sequence is 13 residues long. The V gene lost 3 bases and the J gene lost 1 base, with 7 bases spanning the gap. CDR1 is SGDLS, CDR2 YYNGEE, per germline. CDR3 DNA sequence: TGTGCCAGCAGCGCGACAGGCCAAGAGACCCAGTACTTC. Translated: CASSATGQETQYF.

This clonotype has only a few counts. The rearrangement links TRBV28 to TRBJ2-5; 10 bases align to TRBD2. TRBJ2-7 explains the end of the DNA better; the J call may be wrong. Germline V gene sequence: CDR1 MDHEN, CDR2 SYDVKM. The CDR3 consists of 17 residues. CDR3 nucleotide sequence: TGTGCCAGCAGTTTACGGAGCGGGAGGGCTTCCTCCTACGAGCAGTACTTC. Translating gives CASSLRSGRASSYEQYF.